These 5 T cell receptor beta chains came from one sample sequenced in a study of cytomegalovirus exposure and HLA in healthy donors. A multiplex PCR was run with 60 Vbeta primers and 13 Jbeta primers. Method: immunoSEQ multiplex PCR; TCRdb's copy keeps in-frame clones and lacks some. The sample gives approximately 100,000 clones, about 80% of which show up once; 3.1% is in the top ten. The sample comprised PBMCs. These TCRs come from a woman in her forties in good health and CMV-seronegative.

For the CDR3, the DNA is TGCGCCAGCACCAGACGACAGGGAGATGTCTACGAGCAGTACTTC. Its translation: CASTRRQGDVYEQYF. This chain connects TRBV23-1 to TRBJ2-7; 7 bases line up with TRBD1. TRBV23-1 belongs to the ORF category, with a function that is uncertain. The CDR3 sequence is 15 residues long. V shed 7 bases and J 3 bases; nucleotides not matched to a gene: 12.

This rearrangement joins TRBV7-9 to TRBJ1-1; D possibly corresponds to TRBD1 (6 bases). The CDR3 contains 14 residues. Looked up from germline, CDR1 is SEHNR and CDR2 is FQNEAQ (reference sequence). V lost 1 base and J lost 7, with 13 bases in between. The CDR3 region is CASSLEGQLVEAFF. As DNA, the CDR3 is TGTGCCAGCAGCTTAGAGGGACAACTCGTTGAAGCTTTCTTT.

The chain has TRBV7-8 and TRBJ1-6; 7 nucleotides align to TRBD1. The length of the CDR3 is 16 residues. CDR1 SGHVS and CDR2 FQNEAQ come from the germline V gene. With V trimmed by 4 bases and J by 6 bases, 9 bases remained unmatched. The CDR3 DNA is TGTGCCAGCAGCTCATCGGCAGGGGGAGGTAATTCACCCCTCCACTTT. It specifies CASSSSAGGGNSPLHF.

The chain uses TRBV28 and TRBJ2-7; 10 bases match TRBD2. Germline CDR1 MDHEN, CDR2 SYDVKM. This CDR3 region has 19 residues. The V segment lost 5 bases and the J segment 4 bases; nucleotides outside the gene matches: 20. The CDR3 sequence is CASSPTPKYLAGEKYEQYF. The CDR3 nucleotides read TGTGCCAGCAGTCCCACCCCCAAATATCTAGCGGGGGAGAAATACGAGCAGTACTTC. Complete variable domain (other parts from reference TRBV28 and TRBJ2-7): DVKVTQSSRYLVKRTGEKVFLECVQDMDHENMFWYRQDPGLGLRLIYFSYDVKMKEKGDIPEGYSVSREKKERFSLILESASTNQTSMYLCASSPTPKYLAGEKYEQYFGPGTRLTVT.

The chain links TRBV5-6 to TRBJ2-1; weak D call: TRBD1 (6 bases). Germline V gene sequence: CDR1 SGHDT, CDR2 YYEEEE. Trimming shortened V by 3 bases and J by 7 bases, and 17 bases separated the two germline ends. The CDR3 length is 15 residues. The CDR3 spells CASSSPNRAGNEQFF. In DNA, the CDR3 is TGTGCCAGCAGCTCCCCTAACAGGGCAGGGAATGAGCAGTTCTTC. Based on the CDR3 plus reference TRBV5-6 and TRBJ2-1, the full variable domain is DAGVTQSPTHLIKTRGQQVTLRCSPKSGHDTVSWYQQALGQGPQFIFQYYEEEERQRGNFPDRFSGHQFPNYSSELNVNALLLGDSALYLCASSSPNRAGNEQFFGPGTRLTVL.